The clone carrying this TCR beta chain was recorded at least ten times. V was shortened by 2 bases and J by 3 bases, with 7 bases between the two germline ends. The CDR3 is made up of 13 amino acids. CDR1 and CDR2 (germline): LGHDT, YNNKEL (reference sequence). Time point described: longitudinal time-point 1 (baseline). Via MiXCR, TCRdb re-called the 5' RACE reads, giving one row per CDR3 protein. The data show some 49,000 distinct CDR3 sequences, about 9.1% seen once. The data are from a study of neurological immune-mediated disorders. The chain uses TRBV3-1 and TRBJ1-1; D is perhaps TRBD1 (5 bases). Sequenced: PBMCs. This TCR was sampled from a woman in her thirties or forties in good health. Here the CDR3 DNA reads TGTGCCAGCAGCCAATCAGGGTACACTGAAGCTTTCTTT. Protein product: CASSQSGYTEAFF.